This T cell receptor (beta chain) comes out of a study of T-cell reconstitution after alpha-beta-depleted transplantation in children. Germline V gives CDR1 MNHEY, CDR2 SMNVEV (reference sequence). The J segment lost 3 bases and the V segment lost 0 bases, leaving 6 bases of the junction unmatched. There are 16 residues in the CDR3. This clonotype has just a few counts. For TCRbeta, the library was prepared with unique molecular identifiers. MiXCR, run by TCRdb on the PCR reads, gives a single entry per CDR3 protein. Of approximately 340,000 distinct CDR3 sequences in the sample, about 9.4% were seen once.

The gene calls are TRBV27 and TRBJ1-2, with 8 bases fitting TRBD1. The source of this sequence is a human donor who donated a stem cell graft to a child with acute lymphoblastic leukemia. The input for sequencing was PBMCs from the stem cell graft donor, taken from the stem cell graft. CDR3 sequence reads: CASSLSGQGGDYGYTF. The CDR3 DNA is TGTGCCAGCAGTTTATCAGGACAGGGTGGTGACTATGGCTACACCTTC.